These 30 T cell receptor beta chains were sequenced from one sample in a study of blood T cells in healthy people across ages. Using a J-beta primer mix together with a sample-barcoded 5' primer, a second PCR was run for roughly 7 to 11 cycles. One entry per CDR3 protein, called by TCRdb with MiXCR from the 5' RACE reads. Among roughly 930,000 distinct CDR3 sequences, around 49% were seen once, and the ten largest hold 13%. Sequenced input: blood. Every receptor here comes from a man between 25 and 39 years old in good health.

The chain couples TRBV20-1 to TRBJ2-1, with 9 positions matching TRBD1. CDR1 is DFQATT, CDR2 SNEGSKA, per germline (reference sequence). Germline trimming cut 5 bases from V and 9 bases from J; bases unmatched to any gene: 5. The CDR3 is 12 residues long. CDR3: CSAVQGASEQFF. The CDR3 DNA reads as TGCAGTGCTGTACAGGGGGCAAGTGAGCAGTTCTTC.

The chain combines TRBV5-1 with TRBJ2-3; D may be TRBD2 (6 bases). Trimming pared 0 bases from V and 0 bases from J, leaving 11 bases between. CDR3 length: 16 residues. Germline-derived CDR1 and CDR2 are SGHRS and YFSETQ. CDR3 coding DNA: TGCGCCAGCAGCTTGGACCCGGGGAGGAGCACAGATACGCAGTATTTT. It codes for CASSLDPGRSTDTQYF.

The chain recombines TRBV14 with TRBJ1-1; 12 nucleotides match TRBD1. Germline lookup yields CDR1 SGHDN and CDR2 FVKESK. The ends lost 4 bases at V and 10 bases at J; junction bases unmatched: 13. This CDR3 is 16 amino acids long. In nucleotides, the CDR3 is TGTGCCAGCAGCCGACGGAAACCGGGACAGGGGGCGGCAGCTTTCTTT. Translated, it gives CASSRRKPGQGAAAFF.

This clonotype has ten or more counts. This chain uses TRBV20-1 with TRBJ2-3, with 9 bases aligning to TRBD2. The CDR3 spans 14 residues. Looked up from germline, CDR1 is DFQATT and CDR2 is SNEGSKA (reference sequence). With V trimmed by 5 bases and J by 2 bases, 5 bases remained unmatched. The CDR3 DNA is TGCAGTGCTCTAGCGGGGTACAACACAGATACGCAGTATTTT. Residues: CSALAGYNTDTQYF.

The chain uses TRBV27 and TRBJ1-2; D is unresolved. The germline CDR1 and CDR2 sequences are MNHEY and SMNVEV (reference sequence). The CDR3 length is 14 residues. Trimming cost V 3 bases and J 0 bases, with 8 bases left between them. CDR3 coding DNA: TGTGCCAGCAGTTTGGGGAACCCTAACTATGGCTACACCTTC. Translating gives CASSLGNPNYGYTF.

This rearrangement joins TRBV4-1 to TRBJ2-7, with no clear D. The V end was cut by 4 bases, the J end by 2 bases, with 12 bases between. The length of the CDR3 is 14 residues. The germline CDR1 and CDR2 sequences are MGHRA and YSYEKL. The DNA of the CDR3 is TGCGCCAGCAGCCTTAACACCCAGACCTACGAGCAGTACTTC. Translating it yields CASSLNTQTYEQYF.

The DNA of the CDR3 is TGTGCCAGCAGCTACGTAGCATCCGAGCAGTACTTC. It is translated as CASSYVASEQYF. V usage is TRBV7-8 and J usage is TRBJ2-5; D gene unclear. The DNA end lines up better with TRBJ2-7; the J call may be wrong. The CDR3 is 12 residues long. Germline CDR1 reads SGHVS; CDR2 reads FQNEAQ.

V is TRBV30 and J is TRBJ1-5; 9 nucleotides match TRBD1. Looked up from germline, CDR1 is GTSNPN and CDR2 is SVGIG (reference sequence). J lost 3 bases, V lost 6 bases, and 3 bases had no gene match. This CDR3 has 13 amino acids. The CDR3 is CACGQGINQPQHF. CDR3 in DNA: TGTGCCTGTGGACAGGGGATCAATCAGCCCCAGCATTTT.

The chain links TRBV4-1 to TRBJ2-1, with TRBD2 as a possible D gene (5 bases). Trimming removed 0 bases from V and 8 bases from J, with 11 bases in between. Germline loops: CDR1 MGHRA, CDR2 YSYEKL. The CDR3 covers 14 residues. The CDR3 DNA reads TGCGCCAGCAGCCAAGACCGAGCGGACCATGAGCAGTTCTTC. It translates to CASSQDRADHEQFF.

This clonotype was picked up a small number of times. This rearrangement joins TRBV4-3 to TRBJ2-4; either TRBD1 or TRBD2 may supply D (5 bases each). This CDR3 is built from 14 residues. Germline V gene lookup returns CDR1 LGHNA and CDR2 YSLEER. The V gene lost 1 base and the J gene lost 10 bases, with 14 bases spanning the gap. The CDR3 bases are TGCGCCAGCAGCCAAGTGTCCGGAGAGGGGATTCAGTACTTC. Its protein product is CASSQVSGEGIQYF.

The chain links TRBV7-2 to TRBJ2-1, with no clear D. Germline CDR1 and CDR2: SGHTA and FQGNSA. This CDR3 has 16 amino acids. With 0 bases removed from V and 2 bases from J, the gap between germline ends came to 11 bases. Here the CDR3 reads CASSLAPLNTYNEQFF. The CDR3 coding sequence is TGTGCCAGCAGCTTAGCACCCCTCAACACCTACAATGAGCAGTTCTTC.

This chain uses TRBV20-1 with TRBJ2-7; no definite D call. This CDR3 spans 13 amino acids. With 0 bases removed from V and 2 bases from J, the gap between germline ends came to 8 bases. The germline gives CDR1 DFQATT, CDR2 SNEGSKA (reference sequence). The CDR3, as DNA: TGCAGTGCTAGAGACAGCATAACCTACGAGCAGTACTTC. Translation gives CSARDSITYEQYF.

In its sample, this clonotype was seen a few times. This sequence joins TRBV12-3 or TRBV12-4 and TRBJ1-2, with a tentative D call TRBD1 (6 bases). The V end was cut by 6 bases, the J end by 4 bases, with 15 bases between. The CDR3 contains 14 residues. As DNA, the CDR3 is TGTGCCAGCAGGAGTACAGGGCTCGGCTATGGCTACACCTTC. Translating gives CASRSTGLGYGYTF.

The chain couples TRBV6-2 or TRBV6-3 to TRBJ2-5; 13 bases align to TRBD2. The J segment lost 7 bases and the V segment lost 2 bases, leaving 7 bases of the junction unmatched. Germline loops: CDR1 MNHEY, CDR2 SVGEGT. The CDR3 consists of 16 residues. Here the CDR3 DNA reads TGTGCCAGCAGTTACAGGACTAGCGGGGGCGCTTGGACCCAGTACTTC. It encodes CASSYRTSGGAWTQYF.

This clonotype showed up many times. This chain links TRBV29-1 with TRBJ2-7; 7 nucleotides match TRBD2. V lost 4 bases to trimming and J lost 1 base; unmatched junction nucleotides: 7. CDR1 and CDR2 from the germline V gene are SQVTM and ANQGSEA. This CDR3 is built from 14 residues. The CDR3 sequence: CSVVGGELSYEQYF. DNA for the CDR3: TGCAGCGTTGTTGGGGGGGAACTGTCCTACGAGCAGTACTTC.

The gene calls are TRBV6-5 and TRBJ2-7; maybe TRBD1 (7 bases). The CDR3 is 16 residues long. Trimming stripped 0 bases from V and 2 bases from J, with 14 bases between. CDR1 is MNHEY and CDR2 is SVGAGI in the germline V gene. The CDR3 protein is CASSYSRPGGTYEQYF. Here the CDR3 DNA reads TGTGCCAGCAGTTACTCGAGGCCAGGGGGGACCTACGAGCAGTACTTC.

V gene TRBV7-2 combines with J gene TRBJ2-1; D may be TRBD1 or TRBD2 (5 bases each). There are 18 residues in the CDR3. V was clipped by 1 base and J by 4 bases, with 20 bases between them. Germline CDR1 SGHTA, CDR2 FQGNSA. The CDR3 nucleotides read TGTGCCAGCAGCTTAGATGTGGGGACCCCACTACTATACAATGAGCAGTTCTTC. It translates to CASSLDVGTPLLYNEQFF. Based on the CDR3 plus reference TRBV7-2 and TRBJ2-1, the full variable domain is GAGVSQSPSNKVTEKGKDVELRCDPISGHTALYWYRQSLGQGLEFLIYFQGNSAPDKSGLPSDRFSAERTGGSVSTLTIQRTQQEDSAVYLCASSLDVGTPLLYNEQFFGPGTRLTVL.

This clonotype was picked up many times. The chain has TRBV20-1 and TRBJ2-1, with 11 bases that match TRBD2. The CDR3 runs 15 residues. Germline V gives CDR1 DFQATT, CDR2 SNEGSKA (reference sequence). Trimming took 4 bases from V and 5 from J; bases not matched to a gene: 7. The CDR3 region has the DNA TGCAGTGCTACCCTAGCGGGGGGTAATAACAATGAGCAGTTCTTC. Amino acids: CSATLAGGNNNEQFF.

The J gene is TRBJ2-7, the V gene TRBV7-9; possible D gene TRBD1, 6 bases. This CDR3 has 16 amino acids. Per the germline V gene, CDR1 is SEHNR and CDR2 is FQNEAQ (reference sequence). Deletions cut 4 bases from V and 0 bases from J, with 16 bases between. The CDR3 reads CASSYSPRGHSYEQYF. The CDR3 DNA sequence: TGTGCCAGCAGCTACTCACCCAGGGGTCACTCCTACGAGCAGTACTTC. Filled out from reference TRBV7-9 and TRBJ2-7, the complete variable domain reads DTGVSQNPRHKITKRGQNVTFRCDPISEHNRLYWYRQTLGQGPEFLTYFQNEAQLEKSRLLSDRFSAERPKGSFSTLEIQRTEQGDSAMYLCASSYSPRGHSYEQYFGPGTRLTVT.

This clonotype occurred once. The rearrangement uses TRBV28 and TRBJ2-3; 11 bases fit TRBD1. CDR3 size: 16 residues. V trimming: 4 bases; J trimming: 3 bases; junction bases outside the gene matches: 6. Per germline, CDR1 MDHEN and CDR2 SYDVKM. CDR3 DNA: TGTGCCAGCAGTTCCCCAGGACAGGGGGCAACAGATACGCAGTATTTT. It translates to CASSSPGQGATDTQYF.

This clonotype was detected ten times or more. The chain uses TRBV27 and TRBJ2-3; 10 bases map to TRBD2. V lost 8 bases to trimming and J lost 6 bases; unmatched junction nucleotides: 8. The CDR3 runs 14 residues. The germline gives CDR1 MNHEY, CDR2 SMNVEV (reference sequence). The CDR3 region has the DNA TGTGCCAGCTTACCACTAGCGGGGTCGGATACGCAGTATTTT. This encodes CASLPLAGSDTQYF.

This clonotype was counted only a few times. CDR3 coding DNA: TGCGCCAGCAGCCAAGTCGACCGGGACAGACGGCAGTTCTTC. As protein: CASSQVDRDRRQFF. The rearrangement joins TRBV4-1 to TRBJ2-1, with 7 bases fitting TRBD1. The trim removed 1 base at V and 12 bases at J, leaving 9 bases unmatched. The CDR3 consists of 14 residues. Per the germline V gene, CDR1 is MGHRA and CDR2 is YSYEKL.

Note on this clonotype: An end of the junction does not agree with germline; a read error may underlie this. The chain recombines TRBV9 with TRBJ2-5; D gene uncertain. The germline V gene encodes CDR1 SGDLS and CDR2 YYNGEE. This CDR3 has 14 amino acids. The CDR3 DNA follows: TGCGCCAGCAGCGATGGGCAGCCACAAGAGACCCAGTACTTC. Translating gives CASSDGQPQETQYF.

This clonotype was counted a single time. The chain joins TRBV6-5 to TRBJ1-6; weak D call: TRBD1 (6 bases). Germline V CDR1 and CDR2: MNHEY, SVGAGI. The CDR3 length is 16 residues. With 6 bases removed from V and 0 bases from J, the gap between germline ends came to 12 bases. This CDR3 reads CASRLQGSSYNSPLHF. The CDR3, as DNA: TGTGCCAGCAGACTTCAGGGGAGCTCCTATAATTCACCCCTCCACTTT.

The V gene is TRBV18, the J gene TRBJ2-5, with TRBD1 as a possible D gene (6 bases). The V gene's germline CDR1 is KGHSH and CDR2 LQKENI. Deletions cut 0 bases from V and 1 base from J, with 9 bases between. The CDR3 spans 15 residues. CDR3: CASSPPNRAQETQYF. DNA of the CDR3: TGTGCCAGCTCACCACCGAACAGGGCCCAAGAGACCCAGTACTTC.

This clonotype was detected many times. The chain combines TRBV29-1 with TRBJ2-1; 7 bases line up with TRBD1. V was clipped by 1 base and J by 3 bases; unmatched bases: 3. The CDR3 sequence is 14 residues long. Germline lookup yields CDR1 SQVTM and CDR2 ANQGSEA. CDR3 amino acids: CSVEGQGYYNEQFF. The DNA of the CDR3 is TGCAGCGTTGAAGGACAGGGTTACTACAATGAGCAGTTCTTC.

This clonotype was counted at least ten times. V gene TRBV4-2 combines with J gene TRBJ2-1; TRBD2 aligns across 10 bases. V gave up 1 base and J gave up 0 bases; unmatched junction bases: 3. The germline V gene has CDR1 LGHNA and CDR2 YNFKEQ. The CDR3 extends over 17 amino acids. CDR3 nucleotides: TGTGCCAGCAGCCAAGTCTCTAGCGGGGGCTCCTACAATGAGCAGTTCTTC. This codes for CASSQVSSGGSYNEQFF.

This clonotype showed up just a few times. V and J are TRBV5-6 and TRBJ1-2, with D maybe TRBD1 (5 bases). The V and J ends lost 4 bases and 3 bases respectively, with 10 bases between them. The CDR3 is made up of 13 amino acids. Germline loops: CDR1 SGHDT, CDR2 YYEEEE. Written as DNA, the CDR3 is TGTGCCAGCAGCCCGGGACGGCACTATGGCTACACCTTC. Protein product: CASSPGRHYGYTF.

Worth noting for this clonotype: Being one base from a much bigger clone, this may be a read error. The chain has TRBV4-2 and TRBJ2-3; D is unresolved. The CDR3 has 13 residues. The germline CDR1 and CDR2 sequences are LGHNA and YNFKEQ. The CDR3 protein is CASSPQNTVTQYF. The CDR3 nucleotides read TGTGCCAGCAGCCCCCAGAACACAGTTACGCAGTATTTT.

This sequence joins TRBV7-2 and TRBJ2-1; possible D gene TRBD1, 6 bases. The CDR3 sequence is 15 residues long. Per the germline V gene, CDR1 is SGHTA and CDR2 is FQGNSA. V was pared by 3 bases and J by 2 bases, with 11 bases between. The CDR3 is CASSFRTDPYNEQFF. CDR3 coding DNA: TGTGCCAGCAGCTTTCGGACAGATCCCTACAATGAGCAGTTCTTC. Looking up the rest from reference TRBV7-2 and TRBJ2-1 gives the full variable domain: GAGVSQSPSNKVTEKGKDVELRCDPISGHTALYWYRQSLGQGLEFLIYFQGNSAPDKSGLPSDRFSAERTGGSVSTLTIQRTQQEDSAVYLCASSFRTDPYNEQFFGPGTRLTVL.